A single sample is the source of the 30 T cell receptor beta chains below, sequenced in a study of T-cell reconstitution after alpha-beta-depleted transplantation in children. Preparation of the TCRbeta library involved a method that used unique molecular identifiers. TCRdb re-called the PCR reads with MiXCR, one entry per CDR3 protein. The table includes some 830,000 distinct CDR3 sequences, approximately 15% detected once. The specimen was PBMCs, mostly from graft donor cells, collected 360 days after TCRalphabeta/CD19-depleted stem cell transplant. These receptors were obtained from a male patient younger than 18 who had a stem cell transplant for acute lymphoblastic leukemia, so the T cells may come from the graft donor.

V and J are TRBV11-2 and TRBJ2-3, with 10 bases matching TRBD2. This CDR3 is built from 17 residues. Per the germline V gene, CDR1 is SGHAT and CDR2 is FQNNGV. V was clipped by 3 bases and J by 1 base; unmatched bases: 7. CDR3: CASSFHVGLAGTDTQYF. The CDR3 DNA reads TGTGCCAGCAGCTTTCACGTCGGACTAGCGGGCACAGATACGCAGTATTTT.

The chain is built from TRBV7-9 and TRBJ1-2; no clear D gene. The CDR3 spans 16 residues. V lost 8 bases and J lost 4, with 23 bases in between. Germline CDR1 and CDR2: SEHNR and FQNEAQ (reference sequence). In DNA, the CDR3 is TGTGCCAGCTCGAACCCCTCCGGTGAACACATCTATGGCTACACCTTC. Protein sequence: CASSNPSGEHIYGYTF. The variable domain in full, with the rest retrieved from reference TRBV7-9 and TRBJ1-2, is DTGVSQNPRHKITKRGQNVTFRCDPISEHNRLYWYRQTLGQGPEFLTYFQNEAQLEKSRLLSDRFSAERPKGSFSTLEIQRTEQGDSAMYLCASSNPSGEHIYGYTFGSGTRLTVV.

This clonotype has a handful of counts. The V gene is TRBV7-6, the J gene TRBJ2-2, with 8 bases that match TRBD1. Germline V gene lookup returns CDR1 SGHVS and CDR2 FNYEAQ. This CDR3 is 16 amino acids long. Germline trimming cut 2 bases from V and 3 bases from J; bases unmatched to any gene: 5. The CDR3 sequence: CASSLLGTGYTGELFF. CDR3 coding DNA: TGTGCCAGCAGCTTACTCGGGACAGGTTACACCGGGGAGCTGTTTTTT.

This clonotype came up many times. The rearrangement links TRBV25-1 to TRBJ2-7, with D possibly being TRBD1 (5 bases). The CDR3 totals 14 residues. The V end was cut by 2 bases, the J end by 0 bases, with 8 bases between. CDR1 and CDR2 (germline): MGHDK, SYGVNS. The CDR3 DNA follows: TGTGCCAGCAGTGAACAAAGGGGCTCCTACGAGCAGTACTTC. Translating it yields CASSEQRGSYEQYF.

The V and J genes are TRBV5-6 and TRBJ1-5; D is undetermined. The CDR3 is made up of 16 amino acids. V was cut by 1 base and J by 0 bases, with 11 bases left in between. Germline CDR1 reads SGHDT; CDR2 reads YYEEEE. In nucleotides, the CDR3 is TGTGCCAGCAGCTTGTCCCTAGGATTTAGCAATCAGCCCCAGCATTTT. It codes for CASSLSLGFSNQPQHF.

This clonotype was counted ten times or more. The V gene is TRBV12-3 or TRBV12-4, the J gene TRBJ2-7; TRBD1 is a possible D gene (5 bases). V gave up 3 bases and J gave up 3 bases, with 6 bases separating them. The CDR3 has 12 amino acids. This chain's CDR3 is CASSFTGYEQYF. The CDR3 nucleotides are TGTGCCAGCAGTTTTACAGGCTACGAGCAGTACTTC.

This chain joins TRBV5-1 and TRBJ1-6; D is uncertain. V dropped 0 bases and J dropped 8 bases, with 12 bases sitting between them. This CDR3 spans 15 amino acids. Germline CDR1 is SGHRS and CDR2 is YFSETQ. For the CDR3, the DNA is TGCGCCAGCAGCTTGGAGGTCGAACGGCATTCACCCCTCCACTTT. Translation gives CASSLEVERHSPLHF.

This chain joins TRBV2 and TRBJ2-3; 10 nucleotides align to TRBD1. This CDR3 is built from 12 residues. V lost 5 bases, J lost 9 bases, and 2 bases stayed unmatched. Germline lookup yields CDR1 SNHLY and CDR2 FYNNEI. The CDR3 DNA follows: TGTGCCAGCAGTAGACAGGGGGCAACGCAGTATTTT. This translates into CASSRQGATQYF.

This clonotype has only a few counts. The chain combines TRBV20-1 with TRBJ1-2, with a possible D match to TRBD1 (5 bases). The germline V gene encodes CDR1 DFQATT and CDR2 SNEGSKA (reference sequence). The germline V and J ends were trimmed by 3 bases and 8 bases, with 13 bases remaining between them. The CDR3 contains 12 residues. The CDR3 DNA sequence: TGCAGTGCTAGCGTAGGGACGAGCGGCTACACCTTC. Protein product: CSASVGTSGYTF.

The CDR3 DNA sequence: TGTGCCAGCAGCCTAACTTGGACAGGGGTCAATGAGCAGTTCTTC. As protein: CASSLTWTGVNEQFF. This chain connects TRBV12-3 or TRBV12-4 to TRBJ2-1; 9 bases agree with TRBD1. The CDR3 is made up of 15 amino acids. Trimming at V came to 6 bases and at J to 6 bases, leaving 9 bases not matched to a gene.

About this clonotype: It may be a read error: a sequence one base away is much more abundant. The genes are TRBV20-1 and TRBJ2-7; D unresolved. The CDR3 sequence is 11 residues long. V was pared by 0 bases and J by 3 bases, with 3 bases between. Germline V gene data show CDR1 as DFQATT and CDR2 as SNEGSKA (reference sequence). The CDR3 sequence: CSARDYYEQYF. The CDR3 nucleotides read TGCAGTGCTAGAGATTACTACGAGCAGTACTTC.

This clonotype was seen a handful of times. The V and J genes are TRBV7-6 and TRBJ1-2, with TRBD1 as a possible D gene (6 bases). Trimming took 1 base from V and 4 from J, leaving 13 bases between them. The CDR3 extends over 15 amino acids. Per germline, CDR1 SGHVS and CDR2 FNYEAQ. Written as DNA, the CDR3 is TGTGCCAGCAGCTTAGAGGACAGCTTCCCCTATGGCTACACCTTC. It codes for CASSLEDSFPYGYTF.

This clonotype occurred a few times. Written as DNA, the CDR3 is TGCAGCGTTGAAGAGGGAGCCGGACGCAATGAGCAGTTCTTC. As protein: CSVEEGAGRNEQFF. The rearrangement joins TRBV29-1 to TRBJ2-1; D is perhaps TRBD2 (5 bases). CDR1 SQVTM and CDR2 ANQGSEA come from the germline V gene. Trimming left V 0 bases short and J 6 bases short, with 12 bases between. The CDR3 has 14 amino acids.

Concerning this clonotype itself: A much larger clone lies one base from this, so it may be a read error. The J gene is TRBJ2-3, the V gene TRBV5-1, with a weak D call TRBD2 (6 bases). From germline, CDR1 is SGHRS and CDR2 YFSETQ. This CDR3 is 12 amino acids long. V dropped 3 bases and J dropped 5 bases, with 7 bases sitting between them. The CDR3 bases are TGCGCCAGCAGCTCGGAGGGAGATACGCAGTATTTT. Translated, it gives CASSSEGDTQYF.

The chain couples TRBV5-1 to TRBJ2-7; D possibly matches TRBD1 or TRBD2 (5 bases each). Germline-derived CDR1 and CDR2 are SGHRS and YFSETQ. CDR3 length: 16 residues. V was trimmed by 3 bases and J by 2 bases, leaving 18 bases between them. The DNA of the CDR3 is TGCGCCAGCAGCTGGCCCTCGGGGACCGTACCCTACGAGCAGTACTTC. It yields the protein CASSWPSGTVPYEQYF.

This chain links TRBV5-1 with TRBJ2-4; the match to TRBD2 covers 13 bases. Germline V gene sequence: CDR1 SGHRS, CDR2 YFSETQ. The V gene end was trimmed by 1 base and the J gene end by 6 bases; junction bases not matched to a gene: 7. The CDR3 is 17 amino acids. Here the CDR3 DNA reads TGCGCCAGCAGCTTGCAACGAGGACTAGCGGGAGTAAACATTCAGTACTTC. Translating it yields CASSLQRGLAGVNIQYF.

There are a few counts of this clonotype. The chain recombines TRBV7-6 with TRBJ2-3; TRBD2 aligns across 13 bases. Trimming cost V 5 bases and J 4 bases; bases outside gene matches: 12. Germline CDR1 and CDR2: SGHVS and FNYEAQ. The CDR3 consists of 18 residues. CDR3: CASSRPRTSGSLADTQYF. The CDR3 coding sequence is TGTGCCAGCAGCCGTCCCAGGACTAGCGGGAGTTTGGCAGATACGCAGTATTTT.

CDR3 DNA sequence: TGTGCCACTACAGGTTTAGCATACGAGCAGTACTTC. Its translation is CATTGLAYEQYF. This rearrangement joins TRBV25-1 to TRBJ2-7, with a tentative D call TRBD1 (5 bases). Trimming shortened V by 10 bases and J by 4 bases, and 14 bases separated the two germline ends. This CDR3 is built from 12 residues. The germline CDR1 and CDR2 sequences are MGHDK and SYGVNS.

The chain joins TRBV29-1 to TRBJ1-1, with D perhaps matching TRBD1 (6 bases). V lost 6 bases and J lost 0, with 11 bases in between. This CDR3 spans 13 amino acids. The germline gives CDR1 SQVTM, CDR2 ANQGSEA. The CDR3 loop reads CSVVDRLNTEAFF. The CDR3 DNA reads TGCAGCGTCGTTGACAGGCTGAACACTGAAGCTTTCTTT.

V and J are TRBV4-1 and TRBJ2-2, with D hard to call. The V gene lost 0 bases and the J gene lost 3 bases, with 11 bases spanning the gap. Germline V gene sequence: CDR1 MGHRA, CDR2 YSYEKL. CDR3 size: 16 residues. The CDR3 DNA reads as TGCGCCAGCAGCCAAGATCAGGAAACACACACCGGGGAGCTGTTTTTT. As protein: CASSQDQETHTGELFF.

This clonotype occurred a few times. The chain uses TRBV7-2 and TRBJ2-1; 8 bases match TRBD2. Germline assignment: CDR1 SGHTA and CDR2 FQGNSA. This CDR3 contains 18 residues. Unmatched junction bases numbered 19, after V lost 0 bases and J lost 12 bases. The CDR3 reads CASSLAAMGLGWDRGQFF. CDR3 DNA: TGTGCCAGCAGCTTAGCAGCGATGGGACTAGGATGGGATCGGGGGCAGTTCTTC.

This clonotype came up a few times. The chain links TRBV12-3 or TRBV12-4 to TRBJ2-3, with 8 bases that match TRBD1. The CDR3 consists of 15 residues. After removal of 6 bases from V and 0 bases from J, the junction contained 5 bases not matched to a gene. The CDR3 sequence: CASSSQGASTDTQYF. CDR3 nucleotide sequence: TGTGCCAGCAGCTCCCAGGGGGCGAGCACAGATACGCAGTATTTT.

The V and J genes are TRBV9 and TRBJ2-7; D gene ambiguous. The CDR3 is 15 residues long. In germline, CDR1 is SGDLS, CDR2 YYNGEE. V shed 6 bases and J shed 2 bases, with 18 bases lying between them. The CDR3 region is CASIGKRIRTYEQYF. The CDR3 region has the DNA TGTGCCAGCATAGGCAAGAGGATCAGGACCTACGAGCAGTACTTC.

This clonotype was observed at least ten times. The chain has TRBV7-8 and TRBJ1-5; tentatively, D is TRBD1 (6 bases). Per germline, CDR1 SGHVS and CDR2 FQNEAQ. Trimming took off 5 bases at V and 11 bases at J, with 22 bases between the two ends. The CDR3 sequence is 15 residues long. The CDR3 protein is CASSNTGTPAGAQHF. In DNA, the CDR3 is TGTGCCAGCAGCAACACCGGGACACCGGCCGGGGCCCAGCATTTT.

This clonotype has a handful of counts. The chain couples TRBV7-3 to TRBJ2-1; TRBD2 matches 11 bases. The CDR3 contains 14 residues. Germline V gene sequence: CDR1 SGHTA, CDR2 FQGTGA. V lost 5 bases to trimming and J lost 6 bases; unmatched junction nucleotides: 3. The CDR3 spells CASSTTSGSNEQFF. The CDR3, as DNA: TGTGCCAGCAGCACTACTAGCGGGAGCAATGAGCAGTTCTTC.

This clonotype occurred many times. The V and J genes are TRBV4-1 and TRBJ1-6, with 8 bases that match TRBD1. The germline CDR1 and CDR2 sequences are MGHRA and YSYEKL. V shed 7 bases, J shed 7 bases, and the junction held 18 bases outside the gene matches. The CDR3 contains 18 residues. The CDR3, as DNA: TGCGCCAGCACCTCAACTGCCGCAGGGGGCGGATCCAATTCACCCCTCCACTTT. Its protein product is CASTSTAAGGGSNSPLHF.

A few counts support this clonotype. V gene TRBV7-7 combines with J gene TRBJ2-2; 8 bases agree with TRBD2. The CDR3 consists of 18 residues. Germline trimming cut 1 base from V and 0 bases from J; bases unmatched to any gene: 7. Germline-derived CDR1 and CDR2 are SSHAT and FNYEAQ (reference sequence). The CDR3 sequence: CASSLGPRGGTNTGELFF. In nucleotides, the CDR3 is TGTGCCAGCAGCTTAGGCCCTCGGGGGGGGACGAACACCGGGGAGCTGTTTTTT.

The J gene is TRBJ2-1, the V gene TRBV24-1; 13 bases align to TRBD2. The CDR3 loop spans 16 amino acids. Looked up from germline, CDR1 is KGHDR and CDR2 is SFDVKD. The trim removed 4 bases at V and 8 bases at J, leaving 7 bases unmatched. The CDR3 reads CATSEAGLAGDYEQFF. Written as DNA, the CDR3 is TGTGCCACCAGTGAGGCCGGACTAGCGGGAGACTATGAGCAGTTCTTC.

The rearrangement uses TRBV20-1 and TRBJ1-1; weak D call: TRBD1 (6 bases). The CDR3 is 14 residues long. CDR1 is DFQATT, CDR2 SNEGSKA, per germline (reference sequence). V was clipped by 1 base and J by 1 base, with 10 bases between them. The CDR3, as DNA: TGCAGTGCTAGAGGGGCACAGGGGAACACTGAAGCTTTCTTT. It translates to CSARGAQGNTEAFF.

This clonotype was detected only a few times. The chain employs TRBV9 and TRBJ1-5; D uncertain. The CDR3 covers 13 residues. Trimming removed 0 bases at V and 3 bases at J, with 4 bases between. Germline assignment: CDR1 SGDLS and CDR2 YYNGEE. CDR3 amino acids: CASSVEINQPQHF. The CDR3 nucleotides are TGTGCCAGCAGCGTAGAAATCAATCAGCCCCAGCATTTT. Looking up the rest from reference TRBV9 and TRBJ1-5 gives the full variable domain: DSGVTQTPKHLITATGQRVTLRCSPRSGDLSVYWYQQSLDQGLQFLIQYYNGEERAKGNILERFSAQQFPDLHSELNLSSLELGDSALYFCASSVEINQPQHFGDGTRLSIL.